These 21 T cell receptor beta chains originate from one sample sequenced in a study of graft-versus-host responses after intestinal transplantation. No antigen is known for these receptors. Some clones are missing from TCRdb's copy, which holds only in-frame ones; the method was immunoSEQ multiplex PCR. The table lists tens of thousands of clones, around 82% of them singletons, with nearly 0.4% in the top ten. The source was unstimulated CD4+ T cells sorted from spleen or lymph node cells, collected before transplant. These receptors were collected from a human donor who was the organ donor for an intestinal transplant.

The J gene is TRBJ1-2, the V gene TRBV5-6, with TRBD1 identical over 7 bases. The trim removed 4 bases at V and 2 bases at J, leaving 5 bases unmatched. CDR1 SGHDT and CDR2 YYEEEE come from the germline V gene. The CDR3 covers 14 residues. For the CDR3, the DNA is TGTGCCAGCAGCCTGACAGGGTTCAACTATGGCTACACCTTC. Protein sequence: CASSLTGFNYGYTF. The full variable domain, with the rest looked up from reference TRBV5-6 and TRBJ1-2, is DAGVTQSPTHLIKTRGQQVTLRCSPKSGHDTVSWYQQALGQGPQFIFQYYEEEERQRGNFPDRFSGHQFPNYSSELNVNALLLGDSALYLCASSLTGFNYGYTFGSGTRLTVV.

The V call is TRBV7-9, the J call TRBJ2-1; no definite D call. This CDR3 has 14 amino acids. Per germline, CDR1 SEHNR and CDR2 FQNEAQ (reference sequence). The ends were cut back, 1 base at V and 1 base at J, with 5 bases in the middle. The CDR3 spells CASSLDSSYNEQFF. The CDR3, as DNA: TGTGCCAGCAGCTTAGACAGTTCCTACAATGAGCAGTTCTTC.

This clone was seen a handful of times. V is TRBV27 and J is TRBJ1-6; 7 nucleotides align to TRBD1. V lost 6 bases, J lost 7 bases, and 12 bases stayed unmatched. Germline CDR1 MNHEY, CDR2 SMNVEV (reference sequence). This CDR3 is built from 16 residues. The CDR3 here is CASRYQGGGGNSPLHF. CDR3 nucleotides: TGTGCCAGCAGATACCAAGGGGGCGGAGGGAATTCACCCCTCCACTTT.

The sample holds one count of this clone. V is TRBV6-5 and J is TRBJ2-2; D not resolved. V was cut by 1 base and J by 6 bases, with 6 bases left in between. Germline V CDR1 and CDR2: MNHEY, SVGAGI. This CDR3 has 13 residues. The CDR3 loop is CASSYYSPGELFF. The CDR3 nucleotides are TGTGCCAGCAGTTACTATAGCCCCGGGGAGCTGTTTTTT.

CDR3 in DNA: TGTGCCATCAGTGAACAGGGGAACGAGCAGTACGTC. Translating it yields CAISEQGNEQYV. The chain is built from TRBV10-3 and TRBJ2-7, with TRBD1 matching 7 bases. Germline assignment: CDR1 ENHRY and CDR2 SYGVKD. The ends lost 3 bases at V and 5 bases at J; junction bases unmatched: 1. This CDR3 spans 12 amino acids.

V is TRBV7-9 and J is TRBJ1-1; D uncertain. Germline values: CDR1 SEHNR, CDR2 FQNEAQ (reference sequence). Between the trimmed V and J ends, which lost 5 bases and 8 bases, there was a span of 9 bases. The CDR3 contains 11 residues. Written as DNA, the CDR3 is TGTGCCAGCAGCCTACTTTTAGAAGCTTTCTTT. Its translation is CASSLLLEAFF.

The chain has TRBV10-3 and TRBJ1-1; TRBD1 matches 8 bases. In germline, CDR1 is ENHRY, CDR2 SYGVKD. This CDR3 is 14 amino acids long. V shed 5 bases, J shed 1 base, and the junction held 3 bases outside the gene matches. The CDR3 sequence is CAISQGQGNTEAFF. The CDR3 nucleotides are TGTGCCATCAGTCAAGGACAGGGGAACACTGAAGCTTTCTTT.

The V gene is TRBV19, the J gene TRBJ1-5, with D maybe TRBD1 (6 bases). The V end was cut by 6 bases, the J end by 4 bases, with 16 bases between. From germline, CDR1 is LNHDA and CDR2 SQIVND (reference sequence). CDR3 size: 15 residues. CDR3 coding DNA: TGTGCCAGTAGAACTACAGGGCAAGGTAATCAGCCCCAGCATTTT. Translation gives CASRTTGQGNQPQHF.

V is TRBV27 and J is TRBJ2-7; 8 nucleotides match TRBD2. With 8 bases clipped from V and 0 bases from J, the junction kept 9 bases outside the gene matches. CDR1 and CDR2 (germline): MNHEY, SMNVEV (reference sequence). CDR3 length equals 15 residues. As DNA, the CDR3 is TGTGCCAGCTCGACGAGGACTAGCTACTCCTACGAGCAGTACGTC. This encodes CASSTRTSYSYEQYV.

The V call is TRBV11-2, the J call TRBJ1-1; D unresolved. This CDR3 spans 15 amino acids. Trimming took 1 base from V and 4 from J, leaving 13 bases between them. CDR1 is SGHAT and CDR2 is FQNNGV in the germline V gene. CDR3 DNA: TGTGCCAGCAGCTTAGTTTTCGGAGGTTCCACTGAAGCTTTCTTT. Translating it yields CASSLVFGGSTEAFF.

The V gene is TRBV28, the J gene TRBJ1-1; D unresolved. Trimming cost V 5 bases and J 6 bases, with 10 bases left between them. The CDR3 length is 12 residues. Germline CDR1 is MDHEN and CDR2 is SYDVKM. The CDR3 DNA reads TGTGCCAGCAGTCCTCCTCCTCCTGAAGCTTTCTTT. This codes for CASSPPPPEAFF. Full variable domain (rest looked up from reference TRBV28 and TRBJ1-1): DVKVTQSSRYLVKRTGEKVFLECVQDMDHENMFWYRQDPGLGLRLIYFSYDVKMKEKGDIPEGYSVSREKKERFSLILESASTNQTSMYLCASSPPPPEAFFGQGTRLTVV.

V is TRBV6-1 and J is TRBJ2-3; D unresolved. The germline V gene has CDR1 MNHNS and CDR2 SASEGT. CDR3 length equals 12 residues. V dropped 6 bases and J dropped 6 bases, with 10 bases sitting between them. The CDR3 sequence is CASRHQYDTQYF. The CDR3 bases are TGTGCCAGCAGGCACCAGTACGATACGCAGTATTTT.

The V and J genes are TRBV30 and TRBJ2-2, with 8 nucleotides matching TRBD2. The V gene's germline CDR1 is GTSNPN and CDR2 SVGIG (reference sequence). V lost 0 bases and J lost 1; bases outside the gene matches: 1. This CDR3 has 15 residues. CDR3 DNA sequence: TGTGCCTGGAGTGTAGCGGGGGTGAACACCGGGGAGCTGTTTTTT. Protein sequence: CAWSVAGVNTGELFF.

The chain has TRBV9 and TRBJ1-6, with TRBD1 matching over 7 bases. The germline CDR1 and CDR2 sequences are SGDLS and YYNGEE. The CDR3 extends over 17 amino acids. Germline trimming cut 0 bases from V and 9 bases from J; bases unmatched to any gene: 12. CDR3 loop: CASSVGGPGQKGSPLHF. For the CDR3, the DNA is TGTGCCAGCAGCGTAGGGGGGCCGGGACAGAAAGGTTCACCCCTCCACTTT.

The V call is TRBV2, the J call TRBJ2-1, with TRBD1 as a possible D gene (6 bases). Deletions cut 7 bases from V and 3 bases from J, with 16 bases between. There are 15 residues in the CDR3. CDR1 is SNHLY, CDR2 FYNNEI, per germline. DNA of the CDR3: TGTGCCAGCATCATTCAGGGGCAGGGCTACAATGAGCAGTTCTTC. The encoded protein is CASIIQGQGYNEQFF.

In this sample, this clone turned up once. J is TRBJ1-2 and V is TRBV7-2; no definite D call. Germline-derived CDR1 and CDR2 are SGHTA and FQGNSA. Trimming took off 10 bases at V and 7 bases at J, with 25 bases between the two ends. The length of the CDR3 is 15 residues. CDR3 amino acids: CATTGRTHKAGGYTF. The CDR3, as DNA: TGTGCCACTACCGGACGGACTCATAAGGCGGGTGGCTACACCTTC.

This clone was observed a handful of times. This chain connects TRBV2 to TRBJ1-5, with D possibly being TRBD1 (6 bases). This CDR3 has 15 amino acids. The V and J ends lost 8 bases and 2 bases respectively, with 16 bases between them. The germline V gene has CDR1 SNHLY and CDR2 FYNNEI. The CDR3 nucleotides read TGTGCCAGCCGAACGAAGACAGGTGGCAATCAGCCCCAGCATTTT. Amino acid sequence: CASRTKTGGNQPQHF.

This clone was observed a few times. The chain joins TRBV28 to TRBJ1-5; the D gene is possibly TRBD1 (5 bases). CDR1 and CDR2 (germline): MDHEN, SYDVKM. V shed 5 bases and J shed 6 bases, with 14 bases lying between them. The CDR3 sequence is 14 residues long. DNA for the CDR3: TGTGCCAGCAGTCCGTCAGGGATAGTTCAGCCCCAGCATTTT. Its translation: CASSPSGIVQPQHF.

The chain joins TRBV28 to TRBJ1-6; no definite D call. CDR3 size: 13 residues. Trimming pared 4 bases from V and 7 bases from J, leaving 8 bases between. CDR1 MDHEN and CDR2 SYDVKM come from the germline V gene. This CDR3 reads CASSSVGNSPLHF. CDR3 DNA sequence: TGTGCCAGCAGTTCGGTCGGGAATTCACCCCTCCACTTT.

The rearrangement joins TRBV19 to TRBJ2-3; 7 positions agree with TRBD1. This CDR3 is built from 14 residues. The germline V gene has CDR1 LNHDA and CDR2 SQIVND (reference sequence). V lost 8 bases to trimming and J lost 0 bases; unmatched junction nucleotides: 5. The CDR3 DNA follows: TGTGCCAGTCGGACAGGCCTAAGCACAGATACGCAGTATTTT. This gives the protein CASRTGLSTDTQYF.

The V call is TRBV28, the J call TRBJ2-5; 10 bases line up with TRBD1. Germline CDR1 MDHEN, CDR2 SYDVKM. This CDR3 region has 13 residues. J lost 5 bases, V lost 5 bases, and 2 bases had no gene match. CDR3 nucleotides: TGTGCCAGCAGTGACAGGGGGCGCGAGACCCAGTACTTC. Protein sequence: CASSDRGRETQYF.